The 7 T cell receptor beta chains presented below share a single source sample, sequenced in a study of identical twins. TCRdb re-analysed the 5' RACE reads in MiXCR, keeping a single row per CDR3 protein. This table holds some 320,000 distinct CDR3 sequences, approximately 13% found once. This same sample was also part of a study on yellow fever vaccine responses in identical twins.

Sequencing was carried out using CD8+ T cells sorted from blood. These receptors were obtained from a woman aged 18-29 years in good health.

The V and J genes are TRBV15 and TRBJ2-7; a possible D gene is TRBD2 (7 bases). CDR1 is LNHNV, CDR2 YYDKDF, per germline (reference sequence). This CDR3 is built from 17 residues. The germline V and J ends were trimmed by 1 base and 0 bases, with 16 bases remaining between them. The CDR3 DNA sequence: TGTGCCACCAGCAGAGCCGGGGGGCAGGGAAGCTCCTACGAGCAGTACTTC. Its protein product is CATSRAGGQGSSYEQYF.

This clonotype came up many times. The CDR3 loop reads CASSQGLAVYNEQFF. The DNA for the CDR3 is TGTGCCAGCAGCCAGGGACTAGCGGTATACAATGAGCAGTTCTTC. The V gene is TRBV3-1, the J gene TRBJ2-1; 11 bases agree with TRBD2. The CDR3 has 15 amino acids. The germline gives CDR1 LGHDT, CDR2 YNNKEL (reference sequence). V lost 3 bases to trimming and J lost 4 bases; unmatched junction nucleotides: 2.

This clonotype showed up many times. V and J are TRBV18 and TRBJ2-3; no firm D call. V was clipped by 0 bases and J by 6 bases, with 7 bases between them. Per germline, CDR1 KGHSH and CDR2 LQKENI. The CDR3 spans 13 residues. The CDR3 coding sequence is TGTGCCAGCTCACCACCTCTTCCGGATACGCAGTATTTT. Translated: CASSPPLPDTQYF.

J is TRBJ2-7 and V is TRBV6-5; unclear D gene. CDR1 and CDR2 (germline): MNHEY, SVGAGI. The CDR3 is 15 residues long. Trimming took 0 bases from V and 3 from J, leaving 12 bases between them. The CDR3 region has the DNA TGTGCCAGCAGTTACTCGACTTCAGCCAGCTACGAGCAGTACTTC. Translating it yields CASSYSTSASYEQYF.

There are many counts of this clonotype. The V call is TRBV12-3 or TRBV12-4, the J call TRBJ1-2, with D perhaps matching TRBD1 (5 bases). CDR3 size: 12 residues. Trimming shortened V by 4 bases and J by 7 bases, and 10 bases separated the two germline ends. CDR3 region: CASSWDGPGYTF. The CDR3 nucleotides are TGTGCCAGCAGTTGGGACGGTCCTGGCTACACCTTC.

This clonotype came up many times. V usage is TRBV4-1 and J usage is TRBJ2-1; 10 nucleotides align to TRBD2. Germline V gene data show CDR1 as MGHRA and CDR2 as YSYEKL. CDR3 length: 17 amino acids. V gave up 3 bases and J gave up 9 bases; unmatched junction bases: 14. The CDR3 sequence is CASSHPKPSGSISEQFF. The CDR3 DNA sequence: TGCGCCAGCAGCCACCCCAAACCTAGCGGGAGCATAAGTGAGCAGTTCTTC.

This clonotype was counted only a few times. The chain links TRBV20-1 to TRBJ2-7; 12 bases agree with TRBD2. CDR1 DFQATT and CDR2 SNEGSKA come from the germline V gene (reference sequence). The CDR3 contains 14 residues. After removal of 3 bases from V and 6 bases from J, the junction contained 6 bases not matched to a gene. The CDR3 region is CSASRTSGIGEQYF. The DNA for the CDR3 is TGCAGTGCTAGCCGGACTAGCGGGATCGGCGAGCAGTACTTC.